This T cell receptor beta chain stems from a study of shared clonotypes between healthy human individuals. Terminally differentiated effector memory CD45RA+ cells were excluded from the naive CD8 cells, which were CD45RO-negative and positively selected for CCR7. This clone came up once. Profiling relied on immunoSEQ multiplex PCR, and the TCRdb table lists in-frame clones only, not all of them. The sample has fewer than 1 million clones, 95% to 97% seen once. V lost 5 bases to trimming and J lost 6 bases; unmatched junction nucleotides: 12. The CDR3 consists of 16 residues. CDR1 is SEHNR, CDR2 FQNEAQ, per germline (reference sequence).

The sequence was obtained from a young man in good health. The chain uses TRBV7-9 and TRBJ2-3, with 9 bases aligning to TRBD1. The sequencing sample was made of naive CD8+ T cells sorted from blood. The DNA for the CDR3 is TGTGCCAGCAGCCCCGCCGGGACAGGGAGCAAGGATACGCAGTATTTT. This translates into CASSPAGTGSKDTQYF.